Listed here are 9 T cell receptor beta chains from one sample, sequenced in a study of beta chain features in type 1 diabetes. Study-wide results and caveats: In all four CD4+ subsets, TCRB CDR3 length was significantly, moderately reduced in type 1 diabetes.

The whole isolated RNA underwent reverse transcription, so sequencing captured expressed TCRB transcripts. The assay was immunoSEQ multiplex PCR, and TCRdb's table has in-frame clones only and misses some. The sample consists of 500,000 to 850,000 clones, 11% to 15% of them appearing once. The antigens these receptors bind are not known. Sequencing was performed on naive CD4+ T cells from blood. The receptors were gathered from a man in his late teens or twenties with type 1 diabetes.

This clone was recorded a few times. The chain carries TRBV30 and TRBJ2-7, with 7 bases fitting TRBD1. The CDR3 spans 12 residues. After removal of 5 bases from V and 2 bases from J, the junction contained 3 bases not matched to a gene. Germline loops: CDR1 GTSNPN, CDR2 SVGIG (reference sequence). CDR3 nucleotides: TGTGCCTGGCAGGGGGTTACCTACGAGCAGTACTTC. This encodes CAWQGVTYEQYF.

V is TRBV19 and J is TRBJ1-5; 9 positions agree with TRBD1. Unmatched junction bases numbered 13, after V lost 7 bases and J lost 3 bases. CDR3 length equals 17 residues. CDR1 is LNHDA, CDR2 SQIVND, per germline (reference sequence). For the CDR3, the DNA is TGTGCCAGTACATTTGCGACCGGGACAGGGACCAATCAGCCCCAGCATTTT. It yields the protein CASTFATGTGTNQPQHF.

Comment on this clone: The same CDR3 also results from other DNA sequences found in this sample. V gene TRBV7-9 combines with J gene TRBJ1-1; no clear D gene. Germline loops: CDR1 SEHNR, CDR2 FQNEAQ (reference sequence). Deletions cut 5 bases from V and 5 bases from J, with 9 bases between. This CDR3 has 12 residues. The CDR3 spells CASSLRRTEAFF. The DNA of the CDR3 is TGTGCCAGCAGCCTAAGGAGGACTGAAGCTTTCTTT.

This chain joins TRBV29-1 and TRBJ2-7, with 14 bases aligning to TRBD2. V lost 7 bases to trimming and J lost 5 bases; unmatched junction nucleotides: 7. The CDR3 length is 14 residues. Germline lookup yields CDR1 SQVTM and CDR2 ANQGSEA. DNA of the CDR3: TGCAGCGCCGGGGGACTAGCGGGAGTAAACGAGCAGTACTTC. It encodes CSAGGLAGVNEQYF.

This chain connects TRBV5-6 to TRBJ2-5, with 10 bases identical to TRBD2. V shed 4 bases and J 2 bases; nucleotides not matched to a gene: 5. The CDR3 has 15 amino acids. Germline loops: CDR1 SGHDT, CDR2 YYEEEE. The CDR3 DNA is TGTGCCAGCAGCAAGGGACTAGCGTGGCAAGAGACCCAGTACTTC. Its translation is CASSKGLAWQETQYF. The full variable domain, rest sourced from reference TRBV5-6 and TRBJ2-5, is DAGVTQSPTHLIKTRGQQVTLRCSPKSGHDTVSWYQQALGQGPQFIFQYYEEEERQRGNFPDRFSGHQFPNYSSELNVNALLLGDSALYLCASSKGLAWQETQYFGPGTRLLVL.

The rearrangement links TRBV30 to TRBJ1-1, with unresolved D. V dropped 1 base and J dropped 10 bases, with 22 bases sitting between them. CDR1 GTSNPN and CDR2 SVGIG come from the germline V gene (reference sequence). The CDR3 totals 15 residues. This CDR3 is CAWSATTLGLDGAFF. The CDR3 DNA reads TGTGCCTGGAGTGCCACAACCCTGGGTCTCGACGGAGCTTTCTTT.

This clone has more than one count but fewer than ten. The CDR3 nucleotides are TGTGCCTGGAGTATTGGGACAGGTGAAGCTTTCTTT. The encoded protein is CAWSIGTGEAFF. This sequence joins TRBV30 and TRBJ1-1; TRBD1 matches 8 bases. This CDR3 has 12 residues. Germline V gives CDR1 GTSNPN, CDR2 SVGIG (reference sequence). V lost 2 bases and J lost 7; bases outside the gene matches: 3.

The chain employs TRBV7-9 and TRBJ2-5, with 7 nucleotides matching TRBD1. CDR3 length: 15 residues. Unmatched junction bases numbered 9, after V lost 5 bases and J lost 3 bases. CDR1 SEHNR and CDR2 FQNEAQ come from the germline V gene (reference sequence). CDR3 loop: CASSLRGTEEETQYF. CDR3 nucleotide sequence: TGTGCCAGCAGCCTAAGGGGGACAGAAGAAGAGACCCAGTACTTC.

This rearrangement joins TRBV21-1 to TRBJ2-1; the D call of TRBD1 is as the table states it, not checked on the DNA. TRBV21-1 constitutes a pseudogene. The CDR3 totals 13 residues. CDR3 sequence reads: CASSIGQGYEQFF. As DNA, the CDR3 is TGTGCCAGCAGCATAGGACAGGGGTATGAGCAGTTCTTC.